The 29 T cell receptor beta chains reported below all come from one sample, sequenced in a study of Ad26.COV2.S vaccination and SARS-CoV-2 variants. Only in-frame clones appear in the TCRdb table, and some are missing; sequencing was by immunoSEQ multiplex PCR. The top ten clones hold under 3% of a sample with 250,000 or so clones, 87% of them seen once. The treatment here: over 15 received Ad26.COV2.S at low or high dose, single or two shots; five or six received placebo; per-sample allocation not given. Each sample was drawn 63 days after the first injection (of vaccine or placebo). Source: peripheral blood, taken in a trial of Ad26.COV2.S vaccine versus placebo. The receptors here all came from a person aged 18-60 years who received the Ad26.COV2.S COVID-19 vaccine or a placebo.

The chain uses TRBV19 and TRBJ1-5; TRBD1 is a possible D gene (6 bases). V was pared by 9 bases and J by 4 bases, with 13 bases between. The V gene's germline CDR1 is LNHDA and CDR2 SQIVND (reference sequence). The CDR3 is 13 amino acids. This CDR3 is CASVRGTNQPQHF. CDR3 coding DNA: TGTGCCAGCGTCAGGGGAACTAATCAGCCCCAGCATTTT.

The chain recombines TRBV4-3 with TRBJ2-3; 8 bases are shared with TRBD2. V gave up 0 bases and J gave up 0 bases; unmatched junction bases: 11. CDR1 is LGHNA, CDR2 YSLEER, per germline. The CDR3 runs to 19 residues. The CDR3 DNA is TGCGCCAGCAGCCAAGATCGGGGTAGCGGGAACCCTAGCACAGATACGCAGTATTTT. The encoded protein is CASSQDRGSGNPSTDTQYF.

V and J are TRBV7-9 and TRBJ1-4; D is uncertain. Trimming shortened V by 7 bases and J by 5 bases, and 11 bases separated the two germline ends. The CDR3 extends over 13 amino acids. Germline CDR1 and CDR2: SEHNR and FQNEAQ (reference sequence). CDR3 sequence (DNA): TGTGCCAGCAAGCTTGACATAAATGAAAAACTGTTTTTT. Protein sequence: CASKLDINEKLFF.

This clone has at least ten counts. The CDR3 DNA reads as TGTGCCAGCAGCACAGGGGTATCCTACGAGCAGTACTTC. It is translated as CASSTGVSYEQYF. The chain has TRBV9 and TRBJ2-7; the match to TRBD1 covers 7 bases. CDR3 length: 13 residues. From germline, CDR1 is SGDLS and CDR2 YYNGEE. The ends lost 4 bases at V and 1 base at J; junction bases unmatched: 2.

This chain links TRBV6-5 with TRBJ1-1; D gene ambiguous. CDR1 is MNHEY, CDR2 SVGAGI, per germline. The V and J ends lost 6 bases and 0 bases respectively, with 8 bases between them. The CDR3 sequence is 13 residues long. CDR3: CASSSYMNTEAFF. The CDR3 nucleotides are TGTGCCAGCAGCTCATACATGAACACTGAAGCTTTCTTT.

V gene TRBV7-2 combines with J gene TRBJ2-1; perhaps TRBD1 as D (5 bases). V lost 1 base, J lost 8 bases, and 9 bases lay in between. Germline lookup yields CDR1 SGHTA and CDR2 FQGNSA. This CDR3 spans 13 amino acids. CDR3 protein: CASSLVGADEQFF. CDR3 DNA sequence: TGTGCCAGCAGCTTAGTTGGGGCAGATGAGCAGTTCTTC.

V gene TRBV27 combines with J gene TRBJ1-1, with D perhaps TRBD1 (6 bases). This CDR3 comprises 14 residues. The germline V gene has CDR1 MNHEY and CDR2 SMNVEV (reference sequence). Trimming stripped 2 bases from V and 5 bases from J, with 12 bases between. The CDR3 here is CASSLGGQLTEAFF. In DNA, the CDR3 is TGTGCCAGCAGTTTAGGGGGGCAGTTAACTGAAGCTTTCTTT.

The genes are TRBV6-5 and TRBJ2-1; the D is unclear. This CDR3 has 12 amino acids. Looked up from germline, CDR1 is MNHEY and CDR2 is SVGAGI. V lost 8 bases and J lost 0, with 5 bases in between. The CDR3 reads CASHSSYNEQFF. The DNA for the CDR3 is TGTGCCAGCCACAGCTCCTACAATGAGCAGTTCTTC.

The chain links TRBV9 to TRBJ1-5; perhaps TRBD1 as D (6 bases). CDR3 length: 14 amino acids. The V gene's germline CDR1 is SGDLS and CDR2 YYNGEE. V was shortened by 7 bases and J by 4 bases, with 15 bases between the two germline ends. The CDR3 reads CASLEQGGNQPQHF. The CDR3 nucleotides are TGTGCCAGCCTTGAACAGGGCGGAAATCAGCCCCAGCATTTT.

A few counts support this clone. The CDR3 DNA reads as TGTGCCAGCAGCTTAGGGGGTCTAGCGGCAAAAGAGACCCAGTACTTC. It translates to CASSLGGLAAKETQYF. The chain couples TRBV7-2 to TRBJ2-5; 7 positions match TRBD2. V lost 1 base to trimming and J lost 3 bases; unmatched junction nucleotides: 8. This CDR3 comprises 16 residues. CDR1 and CDR2 from the germline V gene are SGHTA and FQGNSA.

This chain links TRBV7-9 with TRBJ1-3, with D unclear. Trimming took off 4 bases at V and 4 bases at J, with 14 bases between the two ends. The V gene's germline CDR1 is SEHNR and CDR2 FQNEAQ (reference sequence). This CDR3 comprises 15 residues. The CDR3 spells CASSSATGAGNTIYF. CDR3 DNA sequence: TGTGCCAGCAGCTCCGCGACGGGAGCCGGAAACACCATATATTTT.

The chain links TRBV5-4 to TRBJ2-3; 13 bases fit TRBD2. The CDR3 is made up of 16 amino acids. Germline V CDR1 and CDR2: SGHNT, YYREEE (reference sequence). V gave up 1 base and J gave up 6 bases; unmatched junction bases: 5. The CDR3, as DNA: TGTGCCAGCAGCTTGACTAGCGGGAGGGCGTTGGATACGCAGTATTTT. Amino acid sequence: CASSLTSGRALDTQYF.

V usage is TRBV19 and J usage is TRBJ1-1; D unclear. The germline V gene encodes CDR1 LNHDA and CDR2 SQIVND (reference sequence). The CDR3 sequence is 12 residues long. V lost 5 bases, J lost 10 bases, and 14 bases lay in between. The CDR3 protein is CASSPSGVIAFF. The CDR3 DNA follows: TGTGCCAGTAGTCCTTCTGGGGTTATAGCTTTCTTT.

This chain connects TRBV28 to TRBJ2-2; D call uncertain. V dropped 7 bases and J dropped 5 bases, with 8 bases sitting between them. CDR3 size: 12 residues. CDR1 and CDR2 (germline): MDHEN, SYDVKM. This CDR3 is CASTLGTGELFF. The CDR3 DNA sequence: TGTGCCAGCACCCTTGGAACCGGGGAGCTGTTTTTT.

This sequence joins TRBV19 and TRBJ1-1; tentative D call: TRBD1 (6 bases). Germline V gene sequence: CDR1 LNHDA, CDR2 SQIVND (reference sequence). V gave up 6 bases and J gave up 0 bases, with 14 bases separating them. The CDR3 totals 15 residues. In nucleotides, the CDR3 is TGTGCCAGTAGGTTGAAGGGGGGCGTGAACACTGAAGCTTTCTTT. Protein sequence: CASRLKGGVNTEAFF.

The rearrangement uses TRBV21-1 and TRBJ2-5; the table gives TRBD2 as D, unverified against the DNA. TRBV21-1 is designated a pseudogene. The CDR3 sequence is 17 residues long. In DNA, the CDR3 is TGTGCCAGCAGCAAAGTTCGTCCTAGCGACCACCAAGAGACCCAGTACTTC. Residues: CASSKVRPSDHQETQYF.

J is TRBJ1-6 and V is TRBV5-8; D not certain. CDR3 length: 14 amino acids. CDR1 and CDR2 from the germline V gene are SGHTS and YDEGEE. V lost 7 bases to trimming and J lost 1 base, with 9 bases between them. The CDR3 region has the DNA TGTGCCAGCCTTGCCGCGTCCTATAATTCACCCCTCCACTTT. Its protein product is CASLAASYNSPLHF.

The J gene is TRBJ2-1, the V gene TRBV16, with 11 positions matching TRBD2. V trimming: 4 bases; J trimming: 0 bases; junction bases outside the gene matches: 8. The CDR3 is 18 residues long. CDR1 and CDR2 from the germline V gene are KGHSY and FQNENV. In nucleotides, the CDR3 is TGTGCCAGCAGCCGTCTAGCGGGGGGCTCTCTCTCCTACAATGAGCAGTTCTTC. Translation gives CASSRLAGGSLSYNEQFF.

The chain combines TRBV3-1 (or the pseudogene TRBV3-2) with TRBJ2-2; D possibly uses TRBD1 or TRBD2 (5 bases each). This CDR3 comprises 15 residues. V was cut by 1 base and J by 3 bases, with 9 bases left in between. Looked up from germline, CDR1 is LGHDT and CDR2 is YNNKEL (reference sequence). The CDR3 coding sequence is TGTGCCAGCAGCCAAGGAGGGGCGTACACCGGGGAGCTGTTTTTT. As protein: CASSQGGAYTGELFF.

This sequence joins TRBV3-1 (or the pseudogene TRBV3-2) and TRBJ1-1, with D perhaps TRBD1 (6 bases). The CDR3 spans 14 residues. V gave up 2 bases and J gave up 3 bases, with 10 bases separating them. CDR1 and CDR2 from the germline V gene are LGHDT and YNNKEL (reference sequence). CDR3 loop: CASSQLAGDTEAFF. The CDR3 nucleotides are TGTGCCAGCAGCCAACTTGCAGGGGACACTGAAGCTTTCTTT.

This chain joins TRBV4-2 and TRBJ2-3, with D perhaps being TRBD1 or TRBD2 (6 bases each). The CDR3 is made up of 15 amino acids. The V gene lost 0 bases and the J gene lost 4 bases, with 11 bases spanning the gap. Germline V gene sequence: CDR1 LGHNA, CDR2 YNFKEQ. The CDR3 sequence is CASSQDEGGPDTQYF. Here the CDR3 DNA reads TGTGCCAGCAGCCAAGATGAGGGGGGCCCAGATACGCAGTATTTT.

The chain has TRBV30 and TRBJ2-2; TRBD2 agrees at 7 bases. J gave up 7 bases and V 0 bases, and 8 bases lay outside the gene matches. This CDR3 spans 15 amino acids. CDR1 and CDR2 from the germline V gene are GTSNPN and SVGIG (reference sequence). Here the CDR3 reads CAWSVRREQSGELFF. CDR3 DNA: TGTGCCTGGAGTGTCCGGCGGGAGCAAAGCGGGGAGCTGTTTTTT. Drawing the rest from reference TRBV30 and TRBJ2-2, the complete variable domain is SQTIHQWPATLVQPVGSPLSLECTVEGTSNPNLYWYRQAAGRGLQLLFYSVGIGQISSEVPQNLSASRPQDRQFILSSKKLLLSDSGFYLCAWSVRREQSGELFFGEGSRLTVL.

The rearrangement links TRBV2 to TRBJ1-2; the D is unclear. Germline lookup yields CDR1 SNHLY and CDR2 FYNNEI. The CDR3 extends over 15 amino acids. V was shortened by 7 bases and J by 2 bases, with 17 bases between the two germline ends. CDR3 residues: CASTQLAIFNYGYTF. The CDR3 nucleotides are TGTGCCAGCACCCAACTGGCAATCTTCAACTATGGCTACACCTTC.

V gene TRBV18 combines with J gene TRBJ2-1; TRBD2 matches 12 bases. The V segment lost 3 bases and the J segment 3 bases; nucleotides outside the gene matches: 3. CDR1 and CDR2 from the germline V gene are KGHSH and LQKENI. There are 16 residues in the CDR3. The CDR3 reads CASSPPTSGSYNEQFF. CDR3 coding DNA: TGTGCCAGCTCACCTCCGACTAGCGGGAGCTACAATGAGCAGTTCTTC.

The rearrangement joins TRBV10-3 to TRBJ2-7; 12 bases map to TRBD2. Losses at the gene ends were 8 bases for V and 5 bases for J; bases not matched to a gene: 16. CDR1 ENHRY and CDR2 SYGVKD come from the germline V gene. The CDR3 is 17 amino acids. The CDR3 region has the DNA TGTGCCATCCTGGAGCCGAACGGACTAGCGGGATCCCACGAGCAGTACGTC. Protein: CAILEPNGLAGSHEQYV.

The chain couples TRBV11-2 to TRBJ1-5; TRBD1 might be the D (5 bases). The CDR3 is 15 amino acids. V lost 1 base to trimming and J lost 4 bases, with 11 bases between them. The V gene's germline CDR1 is SGHAT and CDR2 FQNNGV. The CDR3 reads CASSLGGAGNQPQHF. The CDR3 region has the DNA TGTGCCAGCAGCTTAGGTGGGGCCGGGAATCAGCCCCAGCATTTT.

This sequence joins TRBV5-5 and TRBJ1-6; D uncertain. The CDR3 length is 14 residues. The germline V gene has CDR1 SGHKS and CDR2 YYEKEE (reference sequence). V lost 3 bases, J lost 8 bases, and 12 bases lay in between. This CDR3 reads CASSYRARDSPLHF. CDR3 sequence (DNA): TGTGCCAGCAGCTACCGGGCCAGAGATTCACCCCTCCACTTT.

The chain employs TRBV11-1 and TRBJ2-5; D is possibly TRBD2 (7 bases). Germline values: CDR1 SGHAT, CDR2 FQDESV (reference sequence). Trimming stripped 6 bases from V and 2 bases from J, with 13 bases between. This CDR3 region has 14 residues. Here the CDR3 DNA reads TGTGCCAGCAGTAGGGGGGGGAGGCAAGAGACCCAGTACTTC. Protein sequence: CASSRGGRQETQYF.

This clone has just one count. The chain carries TRBV19 and TRBJ1-5; 9 bases match TRBD1. The V gene end was trimmed by 5 bases and the J gene end by 0 bases; junction bases not matched to a gene: 8. Germline V gene data show CDR1 as LNHDA and CDR2 as SQIVND (reference sequence). The CDR3 has 17 amino acids. The CDR3 sequence is CASSGDRGVYSNQPQHF. CDR3 DNA: TGTGCCAGTAGTGGAGACAGGGGGGTCTATAGCAATCAGCCCCAGCATTTT.